Below are 26 T cell receptor beta chains sequenced from a single sample in a study of cytomegalovirus exposure and HLA in healthy donors. With 60 Vbeta and 13 Jbeta primers, the PCR was carried out. Clones were sequenced by immunoSEQ multiplex PCR, and TCRdb holds only the in-frame ones, with some missing. Of about 130,000 clones in the sample, roughly 75% were seen once. Material: PBMCs. Receptors were obtained from a man aged 30 to 39 in good health.

The rearrangement uses TRBV6-6 and TRBJ1-1, with 11 bases identical to TRBD1. The CDR3 has 12 amino acids. Germline V gene data show CDR1 as MNHNY and CDR2 as SVGAGI (reference sequence). J was trimmed by 11 bases and V by 4 bases; bases with no gene match: 3. CDR3 sequence reads: CASSSGQGEAFF. The CDR3, as DNA: TGTGCCAGCAGTTCGGGACAGGGGGAGGCTTTCTTT.

This clone was counted a few times. The V and J genes are TRBV18 and TRBJ1-6; 9 bases match TRBD1. This CDR3 region has 14 residues. Unmatched junction bases numbered 3, after V lost 3 bases and J lost 9 bases. Germline assignment: CDR1 KGHSH and CDR2 LQKENI. Written as DNA, the CDR3 is TGTGCCAGCTCACCGGGACAGGGAGGTTCACCCCTCCACTTT. It translates to CASSPGQGGSPLHF.

The genes are TRBV18 and TRBJ2-2; 10 bases line up with TRBD1. J lost 4 bases, V lost 2 bases, and 10 bases had no gene match. The CDR3 is made up of 18 amino acids. Germline V gene data show CDR1 as KGHSH and CDR2 as LQKENI. Here the CDR3 reads CASSPIATGQGSTGELFF. The CDR3 nucleotides are TGTGCCAGCTCACCAATCGCAACGGGACAGGGGAGCACCGGGGAGCTGTTTTTT. Full variable domain (outside the CDR3, taken from reference TRBV18 and TRBJ2-2): NAGVMQNPRHLVRRRGQEARLRCSPMKGHSHVYWYRQLPEEGLKFMVYLQKENIIDESGMPKERFSAEFPKEGPSILRIQQVVRGDSAAYFCASSPIATGQGSTGELFFGEGSRLTVL.

The chain couples TRBV28 to TRBJ1-4; D remains unclear. Trimming shortened V by 5 bases and J by 8 bases, and 12 bases separated the two germline ends. In germline, CDR1 is MDHEN, CDR2 SYDVKM. This CDR3 contains 13 residues. CDR3 sequence: CASSGEGDEKLFF. The CDR3 DNA reads TGTGCCAGCAGTGGTGAGGGTGACGAAAAACTGTTTTTT.

In its sample, this clone was seen a few times. V usage is TRBV2 and J usage is TRBJ2-7, with D possibly matching TRBD1 (6 bases). Germline V gene data show CDR1 as SNHLY and CDR2 as FYNNEI. V lost 1 base and J 3 bases, leaving 16 bases between the germline ends. CDR3 length: 16 residues. CDR3 region: CASSEGGWGPNYEQYF. The CDR3 region has the DNA TGTGCCAGCAGTGAAGGGGGTTGGGGGCCCAACTACGAGCAGTACTTC. The full variable domain, with the rest looked up from reference TRBV2 and TRBJ2-7, is EPEVTQTPSHQVTQMGQEVILRCVPISNHLYFYWYRQILGQKVEFLVSFYNNEISEKSEIFDDQFSVERPDGSNFTLKIRSTKLEDSAMYFCASSEGGWGPNYEQYFGPGTRLTVT.

This clone was detected only a few times. This chain links TRBV9 with TRBJ2-3; 8 positions match TRBD2. Germline CDR1 and CDR2: SGDLS and YYNGEE. The CDR3 has 16 amino acids. V was clipped by 0 bases and J by 0 bases; unmatched bases: 3. CDR3 sequence: CASSVASSGSTDTQYF. In DNA form, the CDR3 reads TGTGCCAGCAGCGTAGCCTCTAGCGGGAGCACAGATACGCAGTATTTT. The variable domain in full, with the rest retrieved from reference TRBV9 and TRBJ2-3, is DSGVTQTPKHLITATGQRVTLRCSPRSGDLSVYWYQQSLDQGLQFLIQYYNGEERAKGNILERFSAQQFPDLHSELNLSSLELGDSALYFCASSVASSGSTDTQYFGPGTRLTVL.

The rearrangement links TRBV9 to TRBJ2-5; 9 nucleotides agree with TRBD2. There are 17 residues in the CDR3. After removal of 3 bases from V and 4 bases from J, the junction contained 13 bases not matched to a gene. The germline V gene has CDR1 SGDLS and CDR2 YYNGEE. The CDR3 region is CASSGRTSVRRPETQYF. For the CDR3, the DNA is TGTGCCAGCAGCGGTCGGACTAGCGTTAGGCGGCCAGAGACCCAGTACTTC. Full variable domain (outside the CDR3, taken from reference TRBV9 and TRBJ2-5): DSGVTQTPKHLITATGQRVTLRCSPRSGDLSVYWYQQSLDQGLQFLIQYYNGEERAKGNILERFSAQQFPDLHSELNLSSLELGDSALYFCASSGRTSVRRPETQYFGPGTRLLVL.

This clone was observed a few times. The V call is TRBV6-1, the J call TRBJ1-2; TRBD1 matches 8 bases. V shed 5 bases and J 2 bases; nucleotides not matched to a gene: 7. This CDR3 comprises 15 residues. Per germline, CDR1 MNHNS and CDR2 SASEGT. The CDR3 nucleotides read TGTGCCAGCAGTACCCGGGACAGGCACAACTATGGCTACACCTTC. As protein: CASSTRDRHNYGYTF.

The chain carries TRBV9 and TRBJ1-3, with D possibly matching TRBD1 (6 bases). From germline, CDR1 is SGDLS and CDR2 YYNGEE. There are 17 residues in the CDR3. V lost 0 bases, J lost 4 bases, and 17 bases lay in between. In DNA, the CDR3 is TGTGCCAGCAGCGTAGTAGGCTGGGCAGGGGTGGGAAACACCATATATTTT. As protein: CASSVVGWAGVGNTIYF.

This clone was seen a single time. The gene calls are TRBV2 and TRBJ1-2; D is uncertain. Looked up from germline, CDR1 is SNHLY and CDR2 is FYNNEI. The CDR3 has 14 residues. V lost 1 base and J 8 bases, leaving 14 bases between the germline ends. This CDR3 reads CASSEDVPPGGYTF. The DNA of the CDR3 is TGTGCCAGCAGTGAAGACGTCCCTCCGGGGGGCTACACCTTC.

The CDR3 spells CASSQWGGRSPLHF. The CDR3 DNA follows: TGCGCCAGCAGCCAATGGGGGGGTAGGTCACCCCTCCACTTT. This sequence joins TRBV4-1 and TRBJ1-6; D may be TRBD1 (5 bases). This CDR3 has 14 residues. Looked up from germline, CDR1 is MGHRA and CDR2 is YSYEKL. V lost 2 bases, J lost 10 bases, and 12 bases lay in between.

This chain joins TRBV11-2 and TRBJ2-3, with 10 bases lining up with TRBD2. V shed 2 bases and J 8 bases; nucleotides not matched to a gene: 10. The germline CDR1 and CDR2 sequences are SGHAT and FQNNGV. The CDR3 extends over 16 amino acids. Here the CDR3 DNA reads TGTGCCAGCAGCTTAAACAGCGGGAGGGCCTCGGGTACGCAGTATTTT. It specifies CASSLNSGRASGTQYF.

This chain joins TRBV7-9 and TRBJ2-3, with 12 bases that match TRBD2. Germline trimming cut 5 bases from V and 4 bases from J; bases unmatched to any gene: 7. The CDR3 spans 16 residues. Looked up from germline, CDR1 is SEHNR and CDR2 is FQNEAQ (reference sequence). CDR3 sequence reads: CASSALTSGGADTQYF. For the CDR3, the DNA is TGTGCCAGCAGCGCCCTGACTAGCGGGGGTGCAGATACGCAGTATTTT.

V is TRBV29-1 and J is TRBJ1-4; 8 bases align to TRBD1. V gave up 4 bases and J gave up 7 bases; unmatched junction bases: 11. Germline loops: CDR1 SQVTM, CDR2 ANQGSEA. The CDR3 loop spans 15 amino acids. The CDR3 sequence is CSVGLATGAGEKLFF. In nucleotides, the CDR3 is TGCAGCGTTGGCCTCGCGACAGGGGCGGGTGAAAAACTGTTTTTT.

V usage is TRBV10-3 and J usage is TRBJ2-5; possibly TRBD1 for D (6 bases). V was cut by 10 bases and J by 5 bases, with 17 bases left in between. CDR3 length: 13 residues. CDR1 is ENHRY, CDR2 SYGVKD, per germline. CDR3 in DNA: TGTGCCAGCAGCCCCGGGACAAGGGAGACCCAGTACTTC. This gives the protein CASSPGTRETQYF.

V gene TRBV5-4 combines with J gene TRBJ2-1; the D gene is possibly TRBD2 (5 bases). This CDR3 spans 17 amino acids. CDR1 and CDR2 from the germline V gene are SGHNT and YYREEE (reference sequence). The V and J ends lost 2 bases and 10 bases respectively, with 25 bases between them. The CDR3, as DNA: TGTGCCAGCAGCTTTTTTTTATTCGGGTTAGCGACCAACGAGCAGTTCTTC. This gives the protein CASSFFLFGLATNEQFF. The full variable domain, its missing parts supplied by reference TRBV5-4 and TRBJ2-1, is ETGVTQSPTHLIKTRGQQVTLRCSSQSGHNTVSWYQQALGQGPQFIFQYYREEENGRGNFPPRFSGLQFPNYSSELNVNALELDDSALYLCASSFFLFGLATNEQFFGPGTRLTVL.

The V call is TRBV5-8, the J call TRBJ2-3; no clear D. This CDR3 has 13 amino acids. Germline V gene lookup returns CDR1 SGHTS and CDR2 YDEGEE. V was pared by 3 bases and J by 5 bases, with 10 bases between. The CDR3, as DNA: TGTGCCAGCAGCTCCCAGGAAAAAGATACGCAGTATTTT. Translated, it gives CASSSQEKDTQYF. Looking up the rest from reference TRBV5-8 and TRBJ2-3 gives the full variable domain: EAGVTQSPTHLIKTRGQQATLRCSPISGHTSVYWYQQALGLGLQFLLWYDEGEERNRGNFPPRFSGRQFPNYSSELNVNALELEDSALYLCASSSQEKDTQYFGPGTRLTVL.

J is TRBJ2-1 and V is TRBV7-3; TRBD2 might be the D (6 bases). Germline-derived CDR1 and CDR2 are SGHTA and FQGTGA. The CDR3 is 14 amino acids. The ends were cut back, 7 bases at V and 5 bases at J, with 15 bases in the middle. CDR3 DNA: TGTGCCAGCAAGTGGGGAGGAGTCGACAATGAGCAGTTCTTC. This encodes CASKWGGVDNEQFF.

The V and J genes are TRBV6-5 and TRBJ1-2, with D possibly matching TRBD1 (5 bases). Trimming pared 5 bases from V and 0 bases from J, leaving 7 bases between. The CDR3 length is 13 residues. The germline gives CDR1 MNHEY, CDR2 SVGAGI. The CDR3 loop is CASSPGANYGYTF. The CDR3 nucleotides are TGTGCCAGCAGTCCGGGGGCTAACTATGGCTACACCTTC.

The chain has TRBV28 and TRBJ1-5; no clear D gene. From germline, CDR1 is MDHEN and CDR2 SYDVKM. Trimming took off 5 bases at V and 6 bases at J, with 11 bases between the two ends. The CDR3 has 13 amino acids. This chain's CDR3 is CASSPFRGQPQHF. The CDR3 DNA is TGTGCCAGCAGTCCCTTCCGAGGTCAGCCCCAGCATTTT.

This chain links TRBV28 with TRBJ2-3, with D hard to call. Germline V gene lookup returns CDR1 MDHEN and CDR2 SYDVKM. This CDR3 is built from 15 residues. Deletions cut 3 bases from V and 0 bases from J, with 10 bases between. CDR3 nucleotides: TGTGCCAGCAGTTTCGGCGGCACCAGCACAGATACGCAGTATTTT. Translating gives CASSFGGTSTDTQYF.

The chain links TRBV21-1 to TRBJ2-3; the table calls TRBD2, which could not be checked here. TRBV21-1 is shown as a pseudogene. The CDR3 extends over 14 amino acids. This CDR3 reads CASSKQASSDTQYF. CDR3 sequence (DNA): TGTGCCAGCAGCAAACAGGCTAGCTCAGATACGCAGTATTTT.

This clone was observed a handful of times. The genes are TRBV18 and TRBJ2-3, with a tentative D call TRBD1 (6 bases). This CDR3 is 12 amino acids long. Germline V gene data show CDR1 as KGHSH and CDR2 as LQKENI. V was shortened by 3 bases and J by 6 bases, with 7 bases between the two germline ends. CDR3 coding DNA: TGTGCCAGCTCACCGCAGGGGGATACGCAGTATTTT. Translated: CASSPQGDTQYF.

On this clone itself: The junction shows a germline mismatch at one end, possibly a read error. The genes are TRBV7-9 and TRBJ2-5, with 8 nucleotides matching TRBD2. The germline V gene has CDR1 SEHNR and CDR2 FQNEAQ (reference sequence). CDR3 length: 12 residues. The CDR3 is CSSRRGGETQYF. Here the CDR3 DNA reads TGTTCCAGCAGGCGCGGGGGGGAGACCCAGTACTTC.

This clone was counted a single time. The rearrangement links TRBV5-6 to TRBJ1-4; D possibly corresponds to TRBD1 (5 bases). The CDR3 is 15 residues long. Germline-derived CDR1 and CDR2 are SGHDT and YYEEEE. V gave up 0 bases and J gave up 5 bases, with 11 bases separating them. The CDR3 coding sequence is TGTGCCAGCAGCTTGGGCGTGGGGCCCAATGAAAAACTGTTTTTT. This sequence encodes CASSLGVGPNEKLFF.

The CDR3 spells CASSPRRDLYYEQYF. CDR3 nucleotides: TGTGCCAGCAGCCCTAGGAGGGACTTATACTACGAGCAGTACTTC. V is TRBV7-8 and J is TRBJ2-7, with D perhaps TRBD2 (6 bases). The V gene lost 5 bases and the J gene lost 3 bases, with 17 bases spanning the gap. Germline loops: CDR1 SGHVS, CDR2 FQNEAQ. The CDR3 runs 15 residues. The complete variable domain, with remaining parts taken from reference TRBV7-8 and TRBJ2-7, reads GAGVSQSPRYKVAKRGQDVALRCDPISGHVSLFWYQQALGQGPEFLTYFQNEAQLDKSGLPSDRFFAERPEGSVSTLKIQRTQQEDSAVYLCASSPRRDLYYEQYFGPGTRLTVT.